These 18 T cell receptor beta chains originate from one sample sequenced in a study of blood T cell repertoires in COVID-19. The table came from immunoSEQ multiplex PCR; TCRdb's copy has only in-frame clones and leaves some out. The sample contains roughly 250,000 clones, about 86% of which appear only once. Sequenced sample: peripheral blood. The receptors derive from a man aged 40-49 years with active or convalescent COVID-19.

In the case of this clone: Other DNA sequences of this sample code for an identical CDR3. This rearrangement joins TRBV5-6 to TRBJ1-6; possible D gene TRBD1, 6 bases. V was cut by 0 bases and J by 9 bases, with 10 bases left in between. CDR1 and CDR2 from the germline V gene are SGHDT and YYEEEE. This CDR3 has 14 residues. CDR3 nucleotides: TGTGCCAGCAGCTTGGGTCAGGGGACTTCACCCCTCCACTTT. Its protein is CASSLGQGTSPLHF.

The rearrangement links TRBV29-1 to TRBJ2-3; the match to TRBD2 covers 8 bases. With 2 bases clipped from V and 3 bases from J, the junction kept 4 bases outside the gene matches. CDR1 is SQVTM, CDR2 ANQGSEA, per germline. The CDR3 runs 14 residues. The CDR3 protein is CSVERREDTDTQYF. The CDR3, as DNA: TGCAGCGTTGAAAGGCGGGAGGATACAGATACGCAGTATTTT.

This clone was seen just once. The junction does not match germline at one end; this may be a read error. The chain combines TRBV7-7 with TRBJ2-3, with D possibly TRBD2 on 5 matching bases. The germline gives CDR1 SSHAT, CDR2 FNYEAQ (reference sequence). This CDR3 is built from 15 residues. CDR3 nucleotide sequence: TGTGCTAGCAGCTTAGATGGGAGCTCGACAGATACGCAGTATTTT. Residues: CASSLDGSSTDTQYF.

This chain connects TRBV4-1 to TRBJ2-1; 7 bases agree with TRBD2. The junction had 7 bases not matched to a gene; V was cut back by 2 bases and J by 9 bases. The CDR3 sequence is 14 residues long. Germline CDR1 and CDR2: MGHRA and YSYEKL. The CDR3 region is CASSQPGRETEQFF. In DNA form, the CDR3 reads TGCGCCAGCAGCCAACCTGGGAGGGAGACTGAGCAGTTCTTC.

The chain uses TRBV6-5 and TRBJ1-5; D is possibly TRBD1 (6 bases). The CDR3 is 14 residues long. The germline V gene has CDR1 MNHEY and CDR2 SVGAGI. Trimming stripped 6 bases from V and 4 bases from J, with 13 bases between. CDR3 in amino acids: CASSHDRKNQPQHF. The CDR3 DNA is TGTGCCAGCAGCCACGACAGGAAGAATCAGCCCCAGCATTTT.

A single count supports this clone. The genes are TRBV5-1 and TRBJ2-1; D not resolved. The CDR3 consists of 13 residues. Trimming pared 4 bases from V and 6 bases from J, leaving 11 bases between. In germline, CDR1 is SGHRS, CDR2 YFSETQ. CDR3 region: CASSPYSTNEQFF. Written as DNA, the CDR3 is TGCGCCAGCAGCCCGTACTCCACCAATGAGCAGTTCTTC.

The V gene is TRBV5-1, the J gene TRBJ2-5; a possible D gene is TRBD1 (5 bases). This CDR3 comprises 15 residues. Trimming shortened V by 4 bases and J by 4 bases, and 17 bases separated the two germline ends. Germline loops: CDR1 SGHRS, CDR2 YFSETQ. Here the CDR3 DNA reads TGCGCCAGCAGCCCCCAGGGTGCCTACGGAGAGACCCAGTACTTC. This encodes CASSPQGAYGETQYF. Full variable domain (outside the CDR3, taken from reference TRBV5-1 and TRBJ2-5): KAGVTQTPRYLIKTRGQQVTLSCSPISGHRSVSWYQQTPGQGLQFLFEYFSETQRNKGNFPGRFSGRQFSNSRSEMNVSTLELGDSALYLCASSPQGAYGETQYFGPGTRLLVL.

V usage is TRBV1 and J usage is TRBJ1-2. TRBV1 is given as a pseudogene. The CDR3 has 15 amino acids. CDR3 DNA sequence: TGCACCAGCAGCCAAGAGGTTACGGGGGGTGAAGGCTACACCTTC. Its translation is CTSSQEVTGGEGYTF.

J is TRBJ1-1 and V is TRBV7-8; 7 bases line up with TRBD1. The V gene end was trimmed by 2 bases and the J gene end by 0 bases; junction bases not matched to a gene: 9. CDR1 and CDR2 (germline): SGHVS, FQNEAQ. The CDR3 consists of 17 residues. The CDR3 is CASSLIRGQTMNTEAFF. Written as DNA, the CDR3 is TGTGCCAGCAGCTTAATCAGGGGACAGACAATGAACACTGAAGCTTTCTTT.

The rearrangement uses TRBV27 and TRBJ2-3; a weak D match, TRBD2 (6 bases). Between the trimmed V and J ends, which lost 3 bases and 1 base, there was a span of 11 bases. Germline lookup yields CDR1 MNHEY and CDR2 SMNVEV (reference sequence). This CDR3 has 15 amino acids. The CDR3 DNA reads as TGTGCCAGCAGTTTTGGAGGGTGGGGCACAGATACGCAGTATTTT. Translating gives CASSFGGWGTDTQYF.

This chain connects TRBV30 to TRBJ1-2; D call uncertain. The V and J ends lost 0 bases and 7 bases respectively, with 9 bases between them. The CDR3 length is 12 residues. Germline values: CDR1 GTSNPN, CDR2 SVGIG (reference sequence). Here the CDR3 DNA reads TGTGCCTGGAGTGTGTCCCAGGCTGGCTACACCTTC. Translating gives CAWSVSQAGYTF.

The genes are TRBV5-4 and TRBJ2-1; 8 bases are a match to TRBD2. The CDR3 spans 14 residues. Germline CDR1 SGHNT, CDR2 YYREEE (reference sequence). Germline trimming cut 2 bases from V and 5 bases from J; bases unmatched to any gene: 3. The CDR3 DNA reads TGTGCCAGCAGCTTACCAGCGGGGGACAATGAGCAGTTCTTC. Translated, it gives CASSLPAGDNEQFF.

This clone came up once. The J gene is TRBJ1-4, the V gene TRBV9; D may be TRBD1 (6 bases). Germline V gives CDR1 SGDLS, CDR2 YYNGEE. Trimming stripped 0 bases from V and 7 bases from J, with 10 bases between. This CDR3 is built from 14 residues. The DNA for the CDR3 is TGTGCCAGCAGCGTAGAGCCAGGGGCTGAAAAACTGTTTTTT. This translates into CASSVEPGAEKLFF.

This rearrangement joins TRBV30 to TRBJ1-5; D remains unclear. Germline-derived CDR1 and CDR2 are GTSNPN and SVGIG (reference sequence). This CDR3 has 13 residues. The V end lost 5 bases, the J end lost 2 bases, and 10 bases lay between the germline ends. As DNA, the CDR3 is TGTGCCTGGGGGGAGGGTGGCAATCAGCCCCAGCATTTT. Protein sequence: CAWGEGGNQPQHF.

This sequence joins TRBV28 and TRBJ1-2, with TRBD1 identical over 8 bases. CDR3 length equals 13 residues. V shed 6 bases, J shed 13 bases, and the junction held 13 bases outside the gene matches. The germline V gene encodes CDR1 MDHEN and CDR2 SYDVKM. The CDR3 DNA follows: TGTGCCAGCAGCCCGGGACAGGATATTAGGTGCACCTTC. Its protein is CASSPGQDIRCTF.

The chain combines TRBV4-1 with TRBJ2-7; D unresolved. Between the trimmed V and J ends, which lost 4 bases and 1 base, there was a span of 8 bases. Per the germline V gene, CDR1 is MGHRA and CDR2 is YSYEKL. This CDR3 is built from 13 residues. The CDR3 DNA sequence: TGCGCCAGCAGCCCCGGTGGTTCCTACGAGCAGTACTTC. It yields the protein CASSPGGSYEQYF.

The J gene is TRBJ1-4, the V gene TRBV18; 9 bases line up with TRBD1. This CDR3 has 17 residues. V gave up 3 bases and J gave up 6 bases; unmatched junction bases: 11. From germline, CDR1 is KGHSH and CDR2 LQKENI. In nucleotides, the CDR3 is TGTGCCAGCTCACCGGACAGGGGTCGGGATCAGTATGAAAAACTGTTTTTT. It encodes CASSPDRGRDQYEKLFF.

The V call is TRBV7-3, the J call TRBJ1-3, with 7 positions matching TRBD1. Per the germline V gene, CDR1 is SGHTA and CDR2 is FQGTGA. The CDR3 is 15 residues long. V was clipped by 0 bases and J by 3 bases; unmatched bases: 2. The CDR3 sequence: CASSLTGGDGNTIYF. DNA of the CDR3: TGTGCCAGCAGCTTAACAGGGGGCGATGGAAACACCATATATTTT.